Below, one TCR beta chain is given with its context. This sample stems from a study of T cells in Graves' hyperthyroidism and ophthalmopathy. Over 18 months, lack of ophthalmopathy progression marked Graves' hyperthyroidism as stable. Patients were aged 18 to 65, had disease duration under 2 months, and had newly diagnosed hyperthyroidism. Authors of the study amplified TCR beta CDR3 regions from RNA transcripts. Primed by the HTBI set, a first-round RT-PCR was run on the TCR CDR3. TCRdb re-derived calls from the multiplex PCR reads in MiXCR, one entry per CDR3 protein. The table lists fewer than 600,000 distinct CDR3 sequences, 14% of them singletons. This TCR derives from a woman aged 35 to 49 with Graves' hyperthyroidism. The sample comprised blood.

This CDR3 reads CASSLDSRPYSNQPQHF. CDR3 coding DNA: TGTGCCAGCAGCTTAGATAGTAGGCCATATAGCAATCAGCCCCAGCATTTT. The genes are TRBV11-3 and TRBJ1-5; unclear D gene. V lost 0 bases and J lost 0, with 12 bases in between. This CDR3 has 17 amino acids. Germline CDR1 and CDR2: SGHNT and YENEEA.